A single sample gave rise to the 5 T cell receptor beta chains below, sequenced in a study of tumor-infiltrating lymphocytes in primary liver carcinoma. The tissue used was unsorted bulk material of 20-30 mg. RNA and DNA were co-extracted from it with the AllPrep DNA/RNA mini kit. Starting material of 500 ng total RNA yielded TCR beta cDNA via a constant-region primer. It was through three nested multiplex PCR rounds of slightly modified ARM-PCR that TCR beta libraries arose. Primers for the first two PCR rounds were TRBV1-TRBV30 forward primers and a C-beta reverse primer (around 10 cycles per round). In TCRdb, the multiplex PCR reads were re-called with MiXCR into one record per CDR3 protein. The table shows fewer than 90,000 distinct CDR3 sequences, with about three quarters occurring only once. The sample taken for sequencing was liver tumor tissue from sampling region 1. The subset here: tumor region T1, superior pole. These TCRs come from a man aged 35 to 55 with primary liver carcinoma and hepatitis B virus infection.

V is TRBV5-3 and J is TRBJ2-1; 9 positions match TRBD1. TRBV5-3 qualifies as an ORF whose function is uncertain. The CDR3 extends over 15 amino acids. V shed 3 bases, J shed 5 bases, and the junction held 6 bases outside the gene matches. This CDR3 reads CARSYRDRAHNEQFF. CDR3 bases: TGTGCCAGAAGCTACCGGGACAGGGCCCACAATGAGCAGTTCTTC.

The chain employs TRBV12-3 or TRBV12-4 and TRBJ1-2; D ambiguous. V dropped 4 bases and J dropped 10 bases, with 13 bases sitting between them. This CDR3 has 12 amino acids. CDR3 sequence: CASSSENHDYTF. DNA of the CDR3: TGTGCCAGCAGTTCGGAGAACCATGACTACACCTTC.

About this clonotype: The junction departs from germline at one end; a sequencing error may be responsible. This chain links TRBV5-6 with TRBJ2-5; perhaps TRBD2 as D (7 bases). CDR3 length: 13 residues. CDR1 and CDR2 (germline): SGHDT, YYEEEE. This CDR3 reads CASNFTGRETQYF. The CDR3 DNA sequence: TGTGCCAGCAACTTCACAGGGCGGGAGACTCAGTACTTC. The whole variable domain, filled in from reference TRBV5-6 and TRBJ2-5, reads DAGVTQSPTHLIKTRGQQVTLRCSPKSGHDTVSWYQQALGQGPQFIFQYYEEEERQRGNFPDRFSGHQFPNYSSELNVNALLLGDSALYLCASNFTGRETQYFGPGTRLLVL.

This clonotype was seen a handful of times. CDR3 sequence: CASSRTSGSDTQYF. The CDR3 DNA reads TGTGCCAGCAGCCGGACTAGCGGGAGTGATACGCAGTATTTT. This chain connects TRBV7-3 to TRBJ2-3; 13 nucleotides agree with TRBD2. This CDR3 is 14 amino acids long. Trimming cost V 5 bases and J 6 bases; bases outside gene matches: 2. The V gene's germline CDR1 is SGHTA and CDR2 FQGTGA. Full variable domain (outside the CDR3, taken from reference TRBV7-3 and TRBJ2-3): GAGVSQTPSNKVTEKGKYVELRCDPISGHTALYWYRQSLGQGPEFLIYFQGTGAADDSGLPNDRFFAVRPEGSVSTLKIQRTERGDSAVYLCASSRTSGSDTQYFGPGTRLTVL.

The table lists this clonotype with a few counts. The gene calls are TRBV28 and TRBJ1-5, with D possibly matching TRBD1 (5 bases). V lost 7 bases and J 0 bases, leaving 19 bases between the germline ends. Germline loops: CDR1 MDHEN, CDR2 SYDVKM. CDR3 length equals 17 residues. As DNA, the CDR3 is TGTGCCAGCATTTCTCTGGGGGAACTTAGTAGCAATCAGCCCCAGCATTTT. The encoded protein is CASISLGELSSNQPQHF.